This is a list of T cell receptor beta chains from one sample in a study of T cell repertoires in cytomegalovirus infection. TCRdb independently ran MiXCR on the reads; one entry per CDR3 protein. Of around 550,000 distinct CDR3 sequences in the sample, more than 20% were seen once. Sequencing input: PBMCs. The receptor set was obtained from a human donor in good health (CMV status not recorded). Some clones in this sample may be carry-over from other donors' samples. Each CDR3 is given with its conserved first and last residue. The D gene is left open where the match is weak. The listing skips clone size in some rows; elsewhere it reads once, few, many or a size class.

clone_size	j_call	d_call	v_call	cdr3_aa	cdr3_nt
.	TRBJ2-3	TRBD2	TRBV20-1	CSARRLAGDLTHLEDTQYF	TGCAGTGCTAGACGACTAGCGGGAGATTTAACCCACCTTGAAGATACGCAGTATTTT
few	TRBJ2-5	TRBD1	TRBV7-2	CASSLVILGQGQETQYF	TGTGCCAGCAGCTTAGTAATCCTCGGACAGGGCCAAGAGACCCAGTACTTC
.	TRBJ2-3	.	TRBV7-9	CATRIVSTDTQYF	TGTGCCACCAGGATAGTTAGCACAGATACGCAGTATTTT
many	TRBJ2-2	TRBD2	TRBV7-6	CASRSLAGVSGELFF	TGTGCCAGCAGATCACTAGCGGGAGTATCAGGGGAGCTGTTTTTT
few	TRBJ2-1	TRBD1	TRBV4-1	CASSHPGTGGTKRTHNEQFF	TGCGCCAGCAGCCACCCCGGGACAGGGGGCACCAAGCGGACCCACAATGAGCAGTTCTTC
many	TRBJ1-5	.	TRBV27	CASSGRLGQPQHF	TGTGCCAGCAGTGGCAGGTTAGGGCAGCCCCAGCATTTT
few	TRBJ1-6	.	TRBV19	CASSGSGTLNSPLHF	TGTGCCAGTAGTGGCTCCGGGACGCTAAATTCACCCCTCCACTTT
.	TRBJ2-3	.	TRBV7-9	CASSPRLRSTDTQYF	TGTGCCAGCAGCCCGCGTCTCAGAAGCACAGATACGCAGTATTTT
few	TRBJ2-1	TRBD2	TRBV7-9	CASSSWLAGGFHEQFF	TGTGCCAGCAGCTCCTGGCTAGCGGGAGGGTTTCATGAGCAGTTCTTC
.	TRBJ2-5	.	TRBV4-3	CASSQDRGITQYF	TGCGCCAGCAGCCAAGACCGGGGGATCACCCAGTACTTC
.	TRBJ2-5	TRBD2	TRBV7-2	CASTSGETQYF	TGTGCCAGCACTAGCGGGGAGACCCAGTACTTC
many	TRBJ2-5	.	TRBV7-2	CASSLVVLQETQYF	TGTGCCAGCAGCTTAGTGGTCTTACAAGAGACCCAGTACTTC
few	TRBJ2-1	.	TRBV20-1	CSVPHTGRYNEQFF	TGCAGTGTTCCCCACACGGGACGCTACAATGAGCAGTTCTTC
many	TRBJ1-4	TRBD1	TRBV11-3	CASSLGQRGTNEKLFF	TGTGCCAGCAGCTTGGGACAGCGGGGGACTAATGAAAAACTGTTTTTT
many	TRBJ1-1	.	TRBV7-2	CASSLEGIELNTEAFF	TGTGCCAGCAGCTTAGAAGGCATCGAGCTGAACACTGAAGCTTTCTTT
many	TRBJ1-1	TRBD1	TRBV7-2	CASSLGRETGSRREAFF	TGTGCCAGCAGCTTGGGGAGGGAGACAGGGTCGAGGCGTGAAGCTTTCTTT
.	TRBJ2-7	TRBD2	TRBV7-2	CASSSLTSGGYEQYF	TGTGCCAGCAGCTCGTTGACTAGCGGGGGCTACGAGCAGTACTTC
many	TRBJ2-1	TRBD1	TRBV11-2	CASSSGQGGNEQFF	TGTGCCAGCAGCTCGGGACAGGGTGGCAATGAGCAGTTCTTC